Described below is a single T cell receptor beta chain sequence and its context. The entry originates in a study of blood T cell repertoires in COVID-19. Study-level background: Researchers got acute and convalescent COVID-19 samples from the United States, Italy and Spain. The cDNA or gDNA used as material had been derived from T cells, B-cell-depleted T cells, or PBMCs.

Authors' analysis steps: Amplification of reference gene primers provided the estimated nucleated cell counts. The protocol was immunoSEQ multiplex PCR, while the TCRdb copy is restricted to in-frame clones and leaves out a portion. The DNA gave D and trimming, while V, J and clone size come from that table. Of about 350,000 clones listed, 87% were seen once; the top ten hold around 6%. Seattle-derived patients entered the study during active infection and were followed longitudinally. The sequence was collected from a woman aged 50 to 60 with COVID-19, enrolled during active disease. The sequencing sample was made of peripheral blood.

The CDR3 protein is CASREGQAYNEQFF. CDR3 bases: TGTGCCAGCAGGGAAGGACAGGCATACAATGAGCAGTTCTTC. The chain employs TRBV5-8 and TRBJ2-1; 7 bases are a match to TRBD1. Looked up from germline, CDR1 is SGHTS and CDR2 is YDEGEE. The trim removed 5 bases at V and 4 bases at J, leaving 6 bases unmatched. The CDR3 totals 14 residues.